Sequencing of this T cell receptor beta chain was carried out in a study of blood T cell repertoires in COVID-19. Study details: Italy, Spain and the United States were the sources of the convalescent and acute COVID-19 samples. PBMCs, B-cell-depleted T cells, or T cells were the source of the cDNA or gDNA that made up the material.

The CDR3 has 20 residues. V trimming: 0 bases; J trimming: 6 bases; junction bases outside the gene matches: 21. Germline values: CDR1 SGHRS, CDR2 YFSETQ. In the source study's methods: Amplification of reference gene primers was used by the study to estimate nucleated cell counts. Profiling relied on immunoSEQ multiplex PCR, and the TCRdb table lists in-frame clones only, not all of them. V, J and clone size derive from that table, while D and trimming were established from the DNA sequence. Counted here are over 150,000 clones, about 83% occurring once; the ten biggest clones make up under 3.5%. This TCR came from a woman of 80 years or more with COVID-19, enrolled during active disease. The specimen sequenced was peripheral blood. V usage is TRBV5-1 and J usage is TRBJ2-7; 10 positions agree with TRBD2. The CDR3: CASSLVRGRGLAGGAPEQYF. As DNA, the CDR3 is TGCGCCAGCAGCTTGGTGAGGGGCCGGGGTTTAGCGGGAGGAGCCCCCGAGCAGTACTTC.